The rows below give T cell receptor beta chains drawn from one sample of a study of post-analysis software for immune sequencing data. One entry per CDR3 protein results from TCRdb running MiXCR on the PCR reads. The sample records roughly 160,000 distinct CDR3 sequences, 35% to 40% being singletons. Sequencing was performed on blood, taken after autologous hematopoietic stem cell transplantation. These TCRs come from a girl between 10 and 17 years old with multiple sclerosis. Each CDR3 is given with its conserved first and last residue. Each record gives: clone size, V gene, D gene, J gene, CDR3 DNA, CDR3 protein. The D gene is left open where the match is weak. Clone size is stated in some rows and not others, as once, few, many or a class when expanded.

NA	TRBV20-1	NA	TRBJ2-5	TGCAGTGCTAGAGTCCCAGGGATCCAGACCCAGTACTTC	CSARVPGIQTQYF
few	TRBV29-1	NA	TRBJ2-7	TGCAGCGTTGATGGAGGGGCAGGAGGCTACGAGCAGTACTTC	CSVDGGAGGYEQYF
few	TRBV20-1	NA	TRBJ1-2	TGCAGTGCTAGCGACACTAATAACTATGGCTACACCTTC	CSASDTNNYGYTF
many	TRBV7-9	NA	TRBJ2-7	TGTGCCAGCAGCCAACCGGCCGGGACTCCCGCCGACGAGCAGTACTTC	CASSQPAGTPADEQYF
many	TRBV27	NA	TRBJ1-1	TGTGCCAGCAGTACATCGATACTGAACACTGAAGCTTTCTTT	CASSTSILNTEAFF
NA	TRBV6-5	TRBD2	TRBJ2-3	TGTGCCAGCAGTTACGGGGGACTAGCTGCAGATACGCAGTATTTT	CASSYGGLAADTQYF
NA	TRBV24-1	NA	TRBJ1-2	TGTGCCACCAGTGAGCGAGGGGTTCACTATGGCTACACCTTC	CATSERGVHYGYTF
NA	TRBV7-8	TRBD1	TRBJ2-2	TGTGCCAGTTCTAGCCCCCCTTACAGGGGGCTTTCCACCGGGGAGCTGTTTTTT	CASSSPPYRGLSTGELFF
NA	TRBV28	TRBD1	TRBJ2-1	TGTGCCAGCAGTGGGCCGGGACAGAATAGGTTCTTC	CASSGPGQNRFF
few	TRBV6-2/TRBV6-3	NA	TRBJ1-1	TGTGCCAGCAGTTACCTCCTTGGCGGCATGAACACTGAAGCTTTCTTT	CASSYLLGGMNTEAFF
few	TRBV25-1	TRBD1	TRBJ2-1	TGTGCCAGCAGCGCCGGGACAGGGGCCTACAATGAGCAGTTCTTC	CASSAGTGAYNEQFF
NA	TRBV7-6	NA	TRBJ2-7	TGTGCCAGCAGCTTAGAACTGGCAGGGCAAACCTACGAGCAGTACTTC	CASSLELAGQTYEQYF
few	TRBV28	NA	TRBJ1-2	TGTGCCAGCAGAAACGACATGACAGCGTCGAGGAGAACTCGAAACTATGGCTACACCTTC	CASRNDMTASRRTRNYGYTF
NA	TRBV2	NA	TRBJ1-3	TGTGCCAGCAGTGATTTAGTCTCTGGAAACACCATATATTTT	CASSDLVSGNTIYF
few	TRBV6-2/TRBV6-3	NA	TRBJ2-5	TGTGCCAGCAGCTACATCGGGGGCCAGTACTTC	CASSYIGGQYF
medium-sized	TRBV4-1	NA	TRBJ1-5	TGCGCCAGCAGCCAAGAGAGGGCCTCGGGGTTCAATCAGCCCCAGCATTTT	CASSQERASGFNQPQHF
NA	TRBV9	TRBD1	TRBJ1-4	TGTGCCAGCAGCGAGGGAGGGGGCAGGGGAAAACTGTTTTTT	CASSEGGGRGKLFF
few	TRBV12-3/TRBV12-4	TRBD1	TRBJ1-6	TGTGCCAGCAATCCGACAGGGGTGGGGTCACCCCTCCACTTT	CASNPTGVGSPLHF
NA	TRBV5-6	NA	TRBJ2-4	TGTGCCAGCAGCTTGGTTGGACCGACTGAGATGGAAGCCCCAAGCGCCAAAAACATTCAGTACTTC	CASSLVGPTEMEAPSAKNIQYF
NA	TRBV30	TRBD2	TRBJ2-3	TGTGCCTGCCGAGCGGGAAGGTTATATACGCAGTATTTT	CACRAGRLYTQYF
few	TRBV20-1	TRBD2	TRBJ2-4	TGCAGTGCTCGTCTAGCGGGAGGGCCCATTCAGTACTTC	CSARLAGGPIQYF
NA	TRBV7-9	TRBD2	TRBJ2-3	TGTGCCAGCAGCCAACCGGGACTAGGGGAAGATACGCAGTATTTT	CASSQPGLGEDTQYF
few	TRBV6-5	NA	TRBJ2-7	TGTGCCAGCACTGTTAAGTGGGGGACATACGAGCAGTACTTC	CASTVKWGTYEQYF
many	TRBV24-1	TRBD2	TRBJ2-1	TGTGCCACCAGTGAATCGACTAGCGGGAGTGGGAATGAGCAGTTCTTC	CATSESTSGSGNEQFF
NA	TRBV24-1	NA	TRBJ2-7	TGTGCCACCAGGGAACGGGGCCTGGGCGAGCAGTACTTC	CATRERGLGEQYF
NA	TRBV7-2	TRBD1	TRBJ2-3	TGTGCCAGCACCGAAACGACAGGGAGTCTGCCAGATACGCAGTATTTT	CASTETTGSLPDTQYF
NA	TRBV6-5	NA	TRBJ2-7	TGTGCCAGCAGTGATGAGGGCCAGGGACACTACGAGCAGTACTTC	CASSDEGQGHYEQYF
NA	TRBV7-9	NA	TRBJ2-5	TGTGCCAGCGGTCAGGCCCCTCGGGAGCAGTACTTC	CASGQAPREQYF
few	TRBV7-9	NA	TRBJ2-7	TGTGCCAGCAGCTTTGGTTGGGGTGGGGACTACGAGCAGTACTTC	CASSFGWGGDYEQYF
NA	TRBV28	TRBD1	TRBJ2-5	TGTGCCAGCAGCTTAATTGACAGGGGGAAGACTCAGTACTTC	CASSLIDRGKTQYF
NA	TRBV28	TRBD2	TRBJ2-7	TGTGCCACCACCGGGACTAGCCAAGGGAATTACTACGAGCAGTACTTC	CATTGTSQGNYYEQYF
few	TRBV6-6	TRBD1	TRBJ2-7	TGTGCCAGCAACACAGGGGGCGGCTACGAGCAGTACTTC	CASNTGGGYEQYF
NA	TRBV7-8	TRBD1	TRBJ2-3	TGTGCCAGCAGCAGAGACAGGGGGCAGGATACGCAGTATTTT	CASSRDRGQDTQYF
many	TRBV5-1	NA	TRBJ2-3	TGCGCCAGCAGCTTGGATCGAGTCGGTACGCAGTATTTT	CASSLDRVGTQYF
NA	TRBV7-9	NA	TRBJ1-2	TGTGCCAGCAGCTTATCCCCGGGACGGTATGGCTACACCTTC	CASSLSPGRYGYTF
many	TRBV24-1	NA	TRBJ1-5	TGTGCCACCAGTGATCGCGGGGCAGGTAATCAGCCCCAGCATTTT	CATSDRGAGNQPQHF
NA	TRBV20-1	NA	TRBJ2-3	TGCAGTGCTAGAGACCCCCGGGGGCGGGGAGTTGCAGATACGCAGTATTTT	CSARDPRGRGVADTQYF
few	TRBV7-9	TRBD1	TRBJ1-2	TGTGCCAGCAGCCGGGGACAGGGGTATGGCTATGGCTACACCTTC	CASSRGQGYGYGYTF
NA	TRBV7-2	NA	TRBJ2-1	TGTGCCGGCAGCTCCCCTGGCGATGAGCAGTTCTTC	CAGSSPGDEQFF